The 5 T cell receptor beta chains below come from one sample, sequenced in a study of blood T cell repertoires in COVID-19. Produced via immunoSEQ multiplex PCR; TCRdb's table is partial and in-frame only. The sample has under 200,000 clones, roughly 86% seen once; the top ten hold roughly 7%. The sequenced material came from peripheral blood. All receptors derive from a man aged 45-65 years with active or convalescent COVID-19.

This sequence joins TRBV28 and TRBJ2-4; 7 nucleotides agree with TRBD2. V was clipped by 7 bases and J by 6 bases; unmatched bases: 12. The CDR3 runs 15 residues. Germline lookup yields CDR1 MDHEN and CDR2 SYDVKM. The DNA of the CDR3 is TGTGCCAGCAAAACAATAGCGGGTGGGGGAAACATTCAGTACTTC. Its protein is CASKTIAGGGNIQYF.

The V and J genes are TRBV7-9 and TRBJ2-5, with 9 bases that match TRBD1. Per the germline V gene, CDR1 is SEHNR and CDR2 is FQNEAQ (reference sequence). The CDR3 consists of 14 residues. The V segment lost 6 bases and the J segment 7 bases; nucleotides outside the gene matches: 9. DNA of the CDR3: TGTGCCAGCAGGCGGGAGCGGACAGGGGTGACCCAGTACTTC. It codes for CASRRERTGVTQYF.

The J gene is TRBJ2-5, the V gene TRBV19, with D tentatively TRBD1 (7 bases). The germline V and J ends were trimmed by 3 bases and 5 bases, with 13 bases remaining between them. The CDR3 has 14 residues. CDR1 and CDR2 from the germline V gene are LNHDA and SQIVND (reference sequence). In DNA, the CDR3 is TGTGCCAGTAGTATGGCAGGGGGGTTTGAGACCCAGTACTTC. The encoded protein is CASSMAGGFETQYF.

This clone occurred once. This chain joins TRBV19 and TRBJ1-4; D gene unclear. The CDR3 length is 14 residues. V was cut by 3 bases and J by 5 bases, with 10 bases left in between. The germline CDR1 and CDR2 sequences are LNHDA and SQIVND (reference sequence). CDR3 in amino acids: CASSIRQVNEKLFF. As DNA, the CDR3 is TGTGCCAGTAGTATTCGGCAGGTGAATGAAAAACTGTTTTTT.

The CDR3: CASSQAGWGHMDEQYF. The CDR3, as DNA: TGTGCCAGCAGCCAAGCGGGCTGGGGCCACATGGACGAGCAGTACTTC. This chain uses TRBV3-1 (or the pseudogene TRBV3-2) with TRBJ2-7, with D perhaps matching TRBD1 (5 bases). Germline lookup yields CDR1 LGHDT and CDR2 YNNKEL (reference sequence). The ends were cut back, 1 base at V and 5 bases at J, with 18 bases in the middle. The CDR3 has 16 amino acids.